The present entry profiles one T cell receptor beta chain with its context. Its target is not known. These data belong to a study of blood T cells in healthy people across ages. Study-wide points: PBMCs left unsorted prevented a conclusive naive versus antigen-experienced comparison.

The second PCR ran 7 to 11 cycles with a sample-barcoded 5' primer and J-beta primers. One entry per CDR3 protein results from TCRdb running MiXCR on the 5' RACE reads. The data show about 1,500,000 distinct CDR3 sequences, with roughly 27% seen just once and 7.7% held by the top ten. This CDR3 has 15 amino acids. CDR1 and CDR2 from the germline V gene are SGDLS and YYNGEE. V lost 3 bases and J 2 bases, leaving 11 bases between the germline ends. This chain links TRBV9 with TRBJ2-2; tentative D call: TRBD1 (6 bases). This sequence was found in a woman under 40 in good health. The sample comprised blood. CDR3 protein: CASSERTANTGELFF. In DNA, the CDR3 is TGTGCCAGCAGCGAAAGGACAGCTAACACCGGGGAGCTGTTTTTT. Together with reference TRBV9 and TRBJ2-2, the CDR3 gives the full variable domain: DSGVTQTPKHLITATGQRVTLRCSPRSGDLSVYWYQQSLDQGLQFLIQYYNGEERAKGNILERFSAQQFPDLHSELNLSSLELGDSALYFCASSERTANTGELFFGEGSRLTVL.